This is a list of T cell receptor beta chains from one sample in a study of control samples from healthy donors and cancer patients. Measured with immunoSEQ multiplex PCR; TCRdb has only the in-frame clones, and not every one. The sample has under 30,000 clones, around 85% seen once. Sequenced sample: PBMCs. The receptor set was obtained from a woman aged 55-69 years with head and neck cancer. Each CDR3 is given with its conserved first and last residue. The D gene is left open where the match is weak. Expanded clones are given a class, and other clones once, few, many or no size at all.

d_call	v_call	j_call	clone_size	cdr3_aa	cdr3_nt
NA	TRBV3-1/TRBV3-2	TRBJ2-7	NA	CASSPRAYYEQYF	TGTGCCAGCAGCCCCCGGGCCTACTACGAGCAGTACTTC
NA	TRBV14	TRBJ2-3	NA	CASSSIRETADTQYF	TGTGCCAGCAGCTCTATCCGGGAGACCGCAGATACGCAGTATTTT
NA	TRBV5-1	TRBJ2-2	NA	CASSLAGDNTGELFF	TGCGCCAGCAGCTTGGCGGGTGATAACACCGGGGAGCTGTTTTTT
NA	TRBV6-5	TRBJ2-1	once	CASSSRAGRQFF	TGTGCCAGCAGTTCCCGAGCTGGGCGGCAGTTCTTC
NA	TRBV27	TRBJ2-7	NA	CASSPFSGLMSYEQYF	TGTGCCAGCAGTCCTTTTTCGGGACTGATGTCCTACGAGCAGTACTTC
NA	TRBV7-6	TRBJ1-1	NA	CASSGDKNALTYTEAFF	TGTGCCAGCAGCGGCGACAAAAATGCCCTTACTTACACTGAAGCTTTCTTT
NA	TRBV15	TRBJ2-7	NA	CATSRDETANYEQYF	TGTGCCACCAGCAGAGATGAGACCGCCAACTACGAGCAGTACTTC
NA	TRBV2	TRBJ2-3	NA	CASSEALQLDTQYF	TGTGCCAGCAGTGAAGCGCTTCAGTTGGATACGCAGTATTTT
NA	TRBV9	TRBJ1-1	NA	CASSVAGSTPETEAFF	TGTGCCAGCAGCGTAGCAGGGTCAACTCCTGAAACTGAAGCTTTCTTT
NA	TRBV6-5	TRBJ1-1	NA	CASRSYKNTEAFF	TGTGCCAGCAGGAGCTACAAGAACACTGAAGCTTTCTTT
NA	TRBV19	TRBJ2-3	NA	CASSRLAGRDTQYF	TGTGCCAGTAGTAGATTGGCGGGGCGGGATACGCAGTATTTT
NA	TRBV5-1	TRBJ2-2	NA	CASSLAGTITGELFF	TGCGCCAGCAGCTTGGCCGGGACGATCACCGGGGAGCTGTTTTTT
NA	TRBV6-1	TRBJ2-5	NA	CASSEDGAGSKAQYF	TGTGCCAGCAGTGAAGACGGGGCAGGTAGTAAGGCCCAGTACTTC
NA	TRBV9	TRBJ2-1	NA	CASSVDLRGDYNEQFF	TGTGCCAGCAGCGTAGATTTGAGGGGGGACTACAATGAGCAGTTCTTC
TRBD1	TRBV15	TRBJ1-1	NA	CATSRDRLNTEAFF	TGTGCCACCAGCAGGGACAGGCTGAACACTGAAGCTTTCTTT
NA	TRBV5-6	TRBJ2-5	NA	CASSSIALEETQYF	TGTGCCAGCAGCTCTATAGCCCTGGAGGAGACCCAGTACTTC
NA	TRBV7-2	TRBJ2-2	few	CASSSSTGELFF	TGTGCCAGCAGCTCCTCTACCGGGGAGCTGTTTTTT
NA	TRBV7-3	TRBJ1-5	NA	CASSLTSWIRNQPQHF	TGTGCCAGCAGCCTAACCAGCTGGATCCGCAATCAGCCCCAGCATTTT
NA	TRBV5-6	TRBJ2-3	once	CASSLEALDTQYF	TGTGCCAGCAGCTTGGAAGCGTTAGATACGCAGTATTTT
NA	TRBV7-8	TRBJ1-3	NA	CASSSRRDPGNTIYF	TGTGCCAGCAGCTCCCGCCGGGACCCTGGAAACACCATATATTTT
TRBD2	TRBV4-2	TRBJ2-4	NA	CASSFGLAGGDKYF	TGTGCCAGCAGCTTCGGCCTAGCGGGCGGGGATAAGTACTTC
NA	TRBV6-5	TRBJ1-1	NA	CASRFNQNTEAFF	TGTGCCAGCAGATTCAACCAGAACACTGAAGCTTTCTTT
NA	TRBV11-2	TRBJ1-2	medium-sized	CASSSGPRYTF	TGTGCCAGCAGCTCAGGACCGCGCTACACCTTC
NA	TRBV14	TRBJ2-7	NA	CASSRVSYEQYF	TGTGCCAGCAGCCGAGTCTCTTACGAGCAGTACTTC
TRBD2	TRBV11-3	TRBJ2-1	once	CASSPGTSNENEQFF	TGTGCCAGCAGTCCCGGGACTAGCAATGAAAATGAGCAGTTCTTC
NA	TRBV6-4	TRBJ2-1	NA	CASSADFSYNEQFF	TGTGCCAGCAGCGCCGACTTCTCCTACAATGAGCAGTTCTTC
TRBD1	TRBV18	TRBJ1-2	NA	CASSQNWDRNYGYTF	TGTGCCAGCTCACAGAACTGGGACAGGAACTATGGCTACACCTTC
NA	TRBV7-8	TRBJ1-5	NA	CASSFEGLGNQPQHF	TGTGCCAGCAGCTTTGAGGGTCTCGGCAATCAGCCCCAGCATTTT
NA	TRBV4-2	TRBJ1-5	once	CASSPEQTSNQPQHF	TGTGCCAGCAGCCCGGAGCAAACTAGCAATCAGCCCCAGCATTTT
NA	TRBV5-6	TRBJ1-1	NA	CASSLAGRTNTEAFF	TGTGCCAGCAGCTTGGCTGGCAGAACTAACACTGAAGCTTTCTTT
NA	TRBV19	TRBJ2-7	NA	CASSIRGSPYEQYF	TGTGCCAGTAGTATCAGGGGCAGTCCTTACGAGCAGTACTTC
TRBD2	TRBV5-1	TRBJ2-2	once	CASSLGTSLNTGELFF	TGCGCCAGCAGCTTGGGGACTAGCCTGAACACCGGGGAGCTGTTTTTT
TRBD1	TRBV6-5	TRBJ2-1	NA	CASSYSSRQGAGEQFF	TGTGCCAGCAGTTACTCGTCGAGACAGGGGGCGGGTGAGCAGTTCTTC
TRBD1	TRBV3-1/TRBV3-2	TRBJ1-2	NA	CASSQDPFKDRGYYGYTF	TGTGCCAGCAGCCAAGATCCATTTAAGGACAGGGGCTACTATGGCTACACCTTC
NA	TRBV2	TRBJ2-5	once	CASMAIAVQETQYF	TGTGCCAGCATGGCGATAGCGGTACAAGAGACCCAGTACTTC
NA	TRBV20-1	TRBJ1-2	NA	CSGDGYTF	TGCAGTGGTGATGGCTACACCTTC
TRBD1	TRBV3-1/TRBV3-2	TRBJ1-4	NA	CASSQVSGLGTGDEKLFF	TGTGCCAGCAGCCAAGTGTCAGGTTTGGGGACAGGGGATGAAAAACTGTTTTTT
TRBD1	TRBV19	TRBJ1-1	NA	CASSLGDREGVEAFF	TGTGCCAGTAGTCTGGGAGACAGGGAAGGGGTTGAAGCTTTCTTT
TRBD2	TRBV7-2	TRBJ2-1	NA	CASSLGTSGAHEQFF	TGTGCCAGCAGCCTCGGGACTAGCGGGGCCCATGAGCAGTTCTTC
NA	TRBV6-2/TRBV6-3	TRBJ2-2	once	CASSYAGIGELFF	TGTGCCAGCAGTTACGCGGGGATCGGGGAGCTGTTTTTT
NA	TRBV24-1	TRBJ2-1	once	CATSPGYNEQFF	TGTGCCACCAGTCCGGGGTACAATGAGCAGTTCTTC
NA	TRBV5-4	TRBJ1-2	NA	CASSLGSSNYGYTF	TGTGCCAGCAGCTTAGGGTCTTCTAACTATGGCTACACCTTC
NA	TRBV7-8	TRBJ1-1	once	CASSLLRGTEAFF	TGTGCCAGCAGCCTCCTGAGGGGCACTGAAGCTTTCTTT
NA	TRBV5-4	TRBJ1-1	NA	CASSLASSNTEAFF	TGTGCCAGCAGCTTGGCTAGCTCCAACACTGAAGCTTTCTTT